This T cell receptor beta chain was sequenced in a study of blood T cell repertoires in COVID-19. Produced via immunoSEQ multiplex PCR; TCRdb's table is partial and in-frame only. This table holds 250,000 or so clones, roughly 90% found once. The V gene end was trimmed by 4 bases and the J gene end by 7 bases; junction bases not matched to a gene: 11. Germline V CDR1 and CDR2: SQVTM, ANQGSEA. This CDR3 is 15 amino acids long. The chain recombines TRBV29-1 with TRBJ2-1; 9 bases are a match to TRBD2. This clonotype originated in a woman aged 55-70 years with acute or convalescent COVID-19. Sample: peripheral blood. In DNA form, the CDR3 reads TGCAGCGTTGCCTTGGTCGCGGGGGGGCTTAATGAGCAGTTCTTC. The encoded protein is CSVALVAGGLNEQFF.